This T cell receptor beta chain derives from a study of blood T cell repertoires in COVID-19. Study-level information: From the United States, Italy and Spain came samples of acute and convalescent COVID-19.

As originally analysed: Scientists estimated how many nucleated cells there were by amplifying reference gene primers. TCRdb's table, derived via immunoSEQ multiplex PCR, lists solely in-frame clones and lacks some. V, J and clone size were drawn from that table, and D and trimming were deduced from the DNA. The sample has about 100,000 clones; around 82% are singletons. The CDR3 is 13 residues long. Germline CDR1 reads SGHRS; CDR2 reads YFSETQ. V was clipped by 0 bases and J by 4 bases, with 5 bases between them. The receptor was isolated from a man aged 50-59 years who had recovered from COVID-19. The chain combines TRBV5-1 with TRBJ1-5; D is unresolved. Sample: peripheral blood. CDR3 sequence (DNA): TGCGCCAGCAGCTTGGGAGCAAATCAGCCCCAGCATTTT. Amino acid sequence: CASSLGANQPQHF.